This entry describes one T cell receptor (beta chain). Its antigen is not known. Source study methods: In the immunoSEQ data, sequences were junction-only and lacked quality scores, so filtering differed. Using immunoSEQ multiplex PCR, the repertoire was profiled, and TCRdb retains in-frame clones only, with some absent. V, J and clone size are taken as reported in that table, and D and trimming were inferred from the DNA itself. The data contain millions of clones, about 94% of them singletons. This CDR3 comprises 13 residues. The V end lost 4 bases, the J end lost 0 bases, and 7 bases lay between the germline ends. Germline V gives CDR1 SGHKS, CDR2 YYEKEE (reference sequence). CD45RO-negative, CCR7-positively selected cells formed the naive CD8 fraction, excluding terminally differentiated effector memory CD45RA+ cells. The data derive from a study of shared clonotypes between healthy human individuals.

Findings and caveats of the study: Researchers found naive subsets generally carried larger estimated richness than memory subsets. Sequencing depth was expected to affect clonotype sharing among donors. The represented genetic and exposure-history diversity was limited by the small number of donors.

This TCR was sampled from a young man in good health. The chain recombines TRBV5-5 with TRBJ1-1; D gene ambiguous. What was sequenced was naive CD8+ T cells sorted from blood. The CDR3 loop is CASSADLNTEAFF. As DNA, the CDR3 is TGTGCCAGCAGCGCCGACCTGAACACTGAAGCTTTCTTT.